Detailed here is one TCR beta chain. Its antigen is not identified. The data were taken from a study of cytomegalovirus exposure and HLA in healthy donors. Study-level findings and limits: Later examination showed HLA-associated TCR beta chains had greater clonal expansion than equally common others.

The trim removed 1 base at V and 5 bases at J, leaving 18 bases unmatched. The CDR3 sequence is 18 residues long. The germline V gene has CDR1 SGHKS and CDR2 YYEKEE (reference sequence). The PCR ran on 60 Vbeta and 13 Jbeta primers. Libraries were prepared by immunoSEQ multiplex PCR; TCRdb keeps only in-frame clonotypes and omits some of them. The sample has approximately 150,000 clones; approximately 82% are singletons. The chain is built from TRBV5-5 and TRBJ2-7; the match to TRBD1 covers 7 bases. The clonotype originates from a male donor in good health and CMV-seronegative. Sequenced input: PBMCs. CDR3 amino acids: CASSLLVRVAGGFHEQYF. CDR3 coding DNA: TGTGCCAGCAGCTTGTTGGTTAGGGTAGCAGGGGGATTTCACGAGCAGTACTTC.